This is a list of T cell receptor beta chains from one sample in a study of T cells expressing NK-cell markers. With the 5' RACE reads reprocessed, TCRdb shows one record per CDR3 protein and no DNA. Its listing shows approximately 460,000 distinct CDR3 sequences. The sample consisted of blood T cells: a sorted CD56 or NKG2C T cell subset, CD4+ or CD8+ T cells, or bulk PBMC T cells (not recorded which). The source of these receptors is a woman aged 18 to 75 in good health. CDR3s include the opening cysteine and the closing phenylalanine or tryptophan. Fields, in order: J gene, V gene, CDR3 protein.

TRBJ1-3 TRBV6-5 CASSSKVLNTIYF
TRBJ1-6 TRBV6-1 CASSAGRGEIYNSPLHF
TRBJ2-1 TRBV11-2 CASSPTPLYNEQFF
TRBJ1-5 TRBV7-8 CASSNSDRNNQPQHF
TRBJ2-1 TRBV20-1 CSAGERTSGYNEQFF
TRBJ2-7 TRBV12-3/TRBV12-4 CASSPTSGRYRYEQYF
TRBJ1-4 TRBV19 CASSIRDSGRGRGEKLFF
TRBJ2-3 TRBV12-3/TRBV12-4 CASSFGGATDTQYF
TRBJ2-1 TRBV20-1 CSAPVGAGSNNEQFF
TRBJ2-1 TRBV7-9 CASTPLGTPSYNEQFF
TRBJ1-5 TRBV20-1 CSADRTGSNQPQHF
TRBJ2-3 TRBV25-1 CASRRHGTDTQYF
TRBJ1-2 TRBV6-5 CASSYDSREGYTF
TRBJ2-7 TRBV25-1 CASREGIGYEQYF
TRBJ2-3 TRBV20-1 CSARDLRGSMSDTQYF
TRBJ2-1 TRBV5-4 CASSLPRLSYNERFF
TRBJ2-3 TRBV12-3/TRBV12-4 CASKTGTGAYTDTQYF
TRBJ1-6 TRBV4-2 CASSQLGQENSPLHF
TRBJ2-1 TRBV15 CATSSRNPQSSYNEQFF
TRBJ2-3 TRBV20-1 CSARIASGDTDTQYF
TRBJ1-2 TRBV12-3/TRBV12-4 CASSPLGDGNYGYTF
TRBJ1-1 TRBV28 CASSSVENTEAFF
TRBJ2-2 TRBV20-1 CSAREGGGRHTGELFF
TRBJ2-5 TRBV11-2 CASSLTYSGQGSETQYF
TRBJ2-7 TRBV29-1 CSVAVRLNEQYF
TRBJ1-2 TRBV6-1 CASSLDFGTALSYGYTF
TRBJ2-5 TRBV7-2 CASSLGVGAQYF
TRBJ2-5 TRBV29-1 CSVELGPLAAPWETQYF
TRBJ1-1 TRBV7-3 CASSLNRRTEAFF
TRBJ1-6 TRBV6-5 CASSYGLGGHSPLHF
TRBJ1-2 TRBV29-1 CSSYRGPGYGYTF
TRBJ2-5 TRBV7-2 CASSLPPGTGQETQYF
TRBJ1-6 TRBV6-1 CASSDGRVGSPLHF
TRBJ1-6 TRBV30 CAWKDRVFSPLHF
TRBJ1-3 TRBV12-3/TRBV12-4 CASSSRDRTSGNTIYF
TRBJ2-5 TRBV25-1 CASRTSRDRIIETQYF
TRBJ2-3 TRBV5-1 CASSLDFLPTDTQYF
TRBJ2-5 TRBV30 CAWSPIRQEPYF
TRBJ1-5 TRBV19 CASSTLGTGRGQPQHF
TRBJ2-2 TRBV4-2 CASSQVIAGNTGELFF
TRBJ2-4 TRBV20-1 CSALTSGATQYF
TRBJ1-1 TRBV7-8 CASSPRGTTLNTEAFF
TRBJ1-5 TRBV4-2 CASSQSGNQPQHF
TRBJ1-1 TRBV25-1 CASSERLVGWGDTEAFF
TRBJ2-2 TRBV20-1 CSATGLGGGPNTGELFF
TRBJ1-2 TRBV18 CASSWDTNPNYGYTF
TRBJ2-7 TRBV27 CASSLGLESSYEQYF
TRBJ2-5 TRBV20-1 CSARGTGRETQYF
TRBJ2-2 TRBV6-5 CASSYSTGAGGELFF
TRBJ2-1 TRBV6-5 CASSYDPGGYNEQFF
TRBJ1-3 TRBV12-3/TRBV12-4 CASSLALGQGTGNTIYF
TRBJ2-3 TRBV5-1 CASSLGLAGGRGGTDTQYF
TRBJ2-2 TRBV11-2 CASSLFELNTGELFF
TRBJ1-6 TRBV20-1 CSARDEVPFYNSPLHF
TRBJ1-5 TRBV19 CASSILGDRGYQPQHF
TRBJ2-5 TRBV27 CASSPRLAPETQYF
TRBJ2-3 TRBV7-2 CASSLGQEGTDTQYF
TRBJ2-1 TRBV14 CASSQDSRTSGGTSSYNEQFF